Listed below are T cell receptor beta chains from one sample, sequenced in a study of blood T cell repertoires in COVID-19. Profiling relied on immunoSEQ multiplex PCR, and the TCRdb table lists in-frame clones only, not all of them. The sample lists about 290,000 clones, around four fifths occurring once. The specimen was peripheral blood. These receptors originate from a woman aged 45-65 years with active or convalescent COVID-19. The CDR3 runs from the conserved cysteine through the conserved F or W. D genes are given only for firm matches. A row's size may be missing; if present it is once, few, many or a size class.

D	size	J	V	CDR3	DNA
TRBD1	.	TRBJ1-1	TRBV5-6	CASSSRYLRQGLNTEAFF	TGTGCCAGCAGCTCCCGATACCTTAGACAGGGCCTGAACACTGAAGCTTTCTTT
TRBD2	once	TRBJ2-1	TRBV6-2/TRBV6-3	CASSTPGTSLFLPFF	TGTGCCAGCAGTACACCCGGGACTAGTCTTTTCTTGCCGTTCTTC
TRBD1	.	TRBJ1-2	TRBV6-2/TRBV6-3	CASSQTGRLGYTF	TGTGCCAGCAGCCAGACAGGGAGGCTTGGCTACACCTTC
TRBD2	.	TRBJ2-7	TRBV30	CAWSPGLAGDEQYF	TGTGCCTGGAGTCCCGGACTAGCGGGAGACGAGCAGTACTTC
.	.	TRBJ2-3	TRBV7-9	CASSFEGSTDTQYF	TGTGCCAGCAGCTTTGAGGGATCGACAGATACGCAGTATTTT
.	.	TRBJ2-3	TRBV5-1	CASSPGDATGDTQYF	TGCGCCAGCAGCCCGGGGGACGCTACAGGAGATACGCAGTATTTT
TRBD1	.	TRBJ2-7	TRBV30	CAWSVKGAVYEQYF	TGTGCCTGGAGTGTAAAGGGGGCAGTCTACGAGCAGTACTTC
.	.	TRBJ2-1	TRBV6-5	CASTRAEGTYNEQFF	TGTGCCAGTACTCGCGCGGAAGGAACCTACAATGAGCAGTTCTTC
TRBD1	.	TRBJ1-2	TRBV5-5	CASNPGQGNYGYTF	TGTGCCAGCAACCCCGGACAGGGTAACTATGGCTACACCTTC
.	.	TRBJ1-5	TRBV20-1	CSATLGQPQHF	TGCAGTGCTACGCTGGGGCAACCCCAGCATTTT
.	.	TRBJ1-1	TRBV7-2	CASSLGGINTEAFF	TGTGCCAGCAGCTTAGGTGGCATCAACACTGAAGCTTTCTTT
TRBD1	once	TRBJ2-1	TRBV5-6	CASSFQGAREQFF	TGTGCCAGCAGCTTTCAGGGGGCGCGTGAGCAGTTCTTC
.	.	TRBJ1-1	TRBV5-1	CASGPQATGTEAFF	TGCGCCAGCGGACCACAGGCGACGGGCACTGAAGCTTTCTTT
TRBD1	.	TRBJ2-3	TRBV12-3/TRBV12-4	CASNIGPGQGGNF	TGTGCCAGCAACATTGGCCCGGGACAGGGGGGAAATTTC
TRBD2	.	TRBJ2-1	TRBV5-1	CASSFNSGRENEQFF	TGCGCCAGCAGCTTCAATAGCGGGAGAGAAAATGAGCAGTTCTTC
.	.	TRBJ1-6	TRBV11-2	CASSFGGSRNSPLHF	TGTGCCAGCAGCTTCGGCGGATCCCGCAATTCACCCCTCCACTTT
TRBD1	few	TRBJ1-2	TRBV2	CASSRDSHYGYTF	TGTGCCAGCAGCCGGGACAGCCACTATGGCTACACCTTC
.	.	TRBJ2-2	TRBV5-6	CASSLEGVHGELFF	TGTGCCAGCAGCTTGGAGGGGGTTCACGGGGAGCTGTTTTTT
TRBD1	.	TRBJ1-2	TRBV12-5	CASGARGINGYTF	TGTGCTAGTGGGGCCAGGGGGATTAATGGCTACACCTTC
.	.	TRBJ1-4	TRBV2	CASSREGEKLFF	TGTGCCAGCAGCAGGGAGGGCGAAAAACTGTTTTTT
.	.	TRBJ1-6	TRBV9	CASSGQVSNSPLHF	TGTGCCAGCAGCGGACAGGTTTCCAATTCACCCCTCCACTTT
.	.	TRBJ1-2	TRBV3-1/TRBV3-2	CASSQTGELLRGYTF	TGTGCCAGCAGCCAAACCGGGGAGCTACTCCGTGGCTACACCTTC
TRBD2	once	TRBJ2-1	TRBV7-8	CASSLALAGGDLRRQFF	TGTGCCAGCAGCTTAGCTCTAGCGGGAGGTGACCTGCGGAGGCAGTTCTTC
TRBD1	.	TRBJ1-2	TRBV5-1	CASSLTGGANYGYTF	TGCGCCAGCAGCCTTACAGGGGGCGCTAACTATGGCTACACCTTC
.	.	TRBJ2-7	TRBV4-1	CASSQDSQRLADYEQYF	TGCGCCAGCAGCCAAGATTCCCAGCGATTAGCGGACTACGAGCAGTACTTC